Here is one T cell receptor beta chain with its context. These data are taken from a study of CDR3 diversity in severe acne. Via MiXCR, TCRdb re-called the PCR reads, giving one row per CDR3 protein. This table holds approximately 77,000 distinct CDR3 sequences, roughly 49% found once. The TCR sequence derives from a male donor with severe acne vulgaris. The specimen sequenced was blood.

The CDR3 is CAISHGDEQYF. CDR3 in DNA: TGTGCCATCAGCCATGGAGACGAGCAGTACTTC. V is TRBV10-3 and J is TRBJ2-7; D gene ambiguous. The CDR3 extends over 11 amino acids. V lost 6 bases and J 5 bases, leaving 8 bases between the germline ends. The V gene's germline CDR1 is ENHRY and CDR2 SYGVKD.